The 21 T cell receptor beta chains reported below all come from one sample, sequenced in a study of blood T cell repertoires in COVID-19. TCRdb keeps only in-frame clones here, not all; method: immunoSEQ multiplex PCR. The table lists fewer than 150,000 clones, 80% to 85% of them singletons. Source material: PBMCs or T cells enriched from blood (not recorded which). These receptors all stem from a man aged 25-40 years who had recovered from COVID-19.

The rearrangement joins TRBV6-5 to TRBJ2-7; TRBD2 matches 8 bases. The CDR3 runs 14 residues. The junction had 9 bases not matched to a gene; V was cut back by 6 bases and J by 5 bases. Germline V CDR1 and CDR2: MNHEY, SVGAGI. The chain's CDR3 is CASSQGREVNEQYF. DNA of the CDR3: TGTGCCAGCAGCCAAGGGCGGGAGGTCAACGAGCAGTACTTC.

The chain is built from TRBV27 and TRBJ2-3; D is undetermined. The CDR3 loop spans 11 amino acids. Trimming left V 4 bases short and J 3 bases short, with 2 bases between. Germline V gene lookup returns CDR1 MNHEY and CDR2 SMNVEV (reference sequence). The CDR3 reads CASSSTDTQYF. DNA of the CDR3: TGTGCCAGCAGTTCAACAGATACGCAGTATTTT.

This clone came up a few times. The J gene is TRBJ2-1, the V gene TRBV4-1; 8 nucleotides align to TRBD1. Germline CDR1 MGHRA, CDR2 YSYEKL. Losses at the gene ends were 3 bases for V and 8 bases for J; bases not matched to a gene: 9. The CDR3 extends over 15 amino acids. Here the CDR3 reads CASSQLTGETHEQFF. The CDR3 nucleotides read TGCGCCAGCAGCCAGCTGACAGGGGAAACCCATGAGCAGTTCTTC.

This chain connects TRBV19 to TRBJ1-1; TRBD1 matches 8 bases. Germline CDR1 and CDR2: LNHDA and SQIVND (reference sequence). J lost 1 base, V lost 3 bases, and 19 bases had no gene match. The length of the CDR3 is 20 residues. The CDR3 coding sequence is TGTGCCAGTAGTATGGTCAGGGGGCCGGGGCGGAGAGGTGGGAACACTGAAGCTTTCTTT. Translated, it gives CASSMVRGPGRRGGNTEAFF.

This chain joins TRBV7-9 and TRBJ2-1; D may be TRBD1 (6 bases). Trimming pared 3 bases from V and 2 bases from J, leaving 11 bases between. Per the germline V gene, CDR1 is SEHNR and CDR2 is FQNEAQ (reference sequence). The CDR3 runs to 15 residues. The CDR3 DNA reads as TGTGCCAGCAGCTTCGATGACAGGCCCTACAATGAGCAGTTCTTC. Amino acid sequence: CASSFDDRPYNEQFF.

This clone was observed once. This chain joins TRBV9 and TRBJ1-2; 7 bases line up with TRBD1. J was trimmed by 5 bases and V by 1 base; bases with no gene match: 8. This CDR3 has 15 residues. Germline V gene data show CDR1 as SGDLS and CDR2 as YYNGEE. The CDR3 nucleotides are TGTGCCAGCAGCGTATTTGAGACAGGGATATATGGCTACACCTTC. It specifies CASSVFETGIYGYTF. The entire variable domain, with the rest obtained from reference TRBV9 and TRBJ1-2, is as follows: DSGVTQTPKHLITATGQRVTLRCSPRSGDLSVYWYQQSLDQGLQFLIQYYNGEERAKGNILERFSAQQFPDLHSELNLSSLELGDSALYFCASSVFETGIYGYTFGSGTRLTVV.

The CDR3 DNA reads TGTGCCAGCAGCCCCCAGAATAGGGCAGGGAACACAGATACGCAGTATTTT. Its protein is CASSPQNRAGNTDTQYF. The V gene is TRBV9, the J gene TRBJ2-3; D is possibly TRBD1 (5 bases). CDR1 and CDR2 (germline): SGDLS, YYNGEE. CDR3 length: 17 residues. V was cut by 4 bases and J by 2 bases, with 20 bases left in between. The entire variable domain, with the rest obtained from reference TRBV9 and TRBJ2-3, is as follows: DSGVTQTPKHLITATGQRVTLRCSPRSGDLSVYWYQQSLDQGLQFLIQYYNGEERAKGNILERFSAQQFPDLHSELNLSSLELGDSALYFCASSPQNRAGNTDTQYFGPGTRLTVL.

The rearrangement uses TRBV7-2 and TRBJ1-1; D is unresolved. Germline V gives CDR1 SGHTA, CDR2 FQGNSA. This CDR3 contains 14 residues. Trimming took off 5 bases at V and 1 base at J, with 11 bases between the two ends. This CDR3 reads CASSKSSGNTEAFF. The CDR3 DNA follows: TGTGCCAGCAGCAAGAGCTCAGGGAACACTGAAGCTTTCTTT.

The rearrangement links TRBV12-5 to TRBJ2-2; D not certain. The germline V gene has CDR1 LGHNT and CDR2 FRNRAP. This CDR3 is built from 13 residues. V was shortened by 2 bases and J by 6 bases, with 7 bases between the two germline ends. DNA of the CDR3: TGTGCTAGTGGTTTGTCAGCGCCCGGGGAGCTGTTTTTT. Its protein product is CASGLSAPGELFF.

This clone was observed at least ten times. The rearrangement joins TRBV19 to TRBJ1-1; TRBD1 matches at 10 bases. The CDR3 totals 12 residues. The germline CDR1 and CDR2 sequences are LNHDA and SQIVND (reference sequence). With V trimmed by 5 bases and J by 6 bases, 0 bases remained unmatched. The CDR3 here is CASSGTGAEAFF. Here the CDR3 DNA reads TGTGCCAGTAGTGGGACAGGGGCTGAAGCTTTCTTT.

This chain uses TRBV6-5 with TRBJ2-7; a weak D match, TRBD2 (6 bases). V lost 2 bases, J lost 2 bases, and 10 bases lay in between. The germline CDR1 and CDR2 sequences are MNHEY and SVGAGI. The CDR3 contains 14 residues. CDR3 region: CASSYSGRTYEQYF. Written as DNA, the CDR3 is TGTGCCAGCAGTTACAGTGGGAGGACCTACGAGCAGTACTTC.

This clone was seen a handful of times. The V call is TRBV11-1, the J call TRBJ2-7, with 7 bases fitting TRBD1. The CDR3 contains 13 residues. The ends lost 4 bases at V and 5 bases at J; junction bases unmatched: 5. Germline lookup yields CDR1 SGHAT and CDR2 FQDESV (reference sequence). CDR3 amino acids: CASSSRQGHEQYF. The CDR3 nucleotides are TGTGCCAGCAGCTCCCGACAGGGACACGAGCAGTACTTC.

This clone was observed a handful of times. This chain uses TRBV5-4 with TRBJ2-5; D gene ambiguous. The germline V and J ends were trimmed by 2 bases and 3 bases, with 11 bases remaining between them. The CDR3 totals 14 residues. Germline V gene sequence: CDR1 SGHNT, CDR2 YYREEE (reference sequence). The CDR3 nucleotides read TGTGCCAGCAGCTTAGGTGGAGTTGAAGAGACCCAGTACTTC. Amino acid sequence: CASSLGGVEETQYF.

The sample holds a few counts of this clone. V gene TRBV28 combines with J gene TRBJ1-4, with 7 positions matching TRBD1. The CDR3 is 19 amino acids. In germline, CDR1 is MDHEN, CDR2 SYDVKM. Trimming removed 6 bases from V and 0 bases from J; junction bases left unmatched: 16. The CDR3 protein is CASRDLGVGGLATNEKLFF. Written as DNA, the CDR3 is TGTGCCAGCAGAGATCTAGGAGTAGGGGGCCTGGCAACTAATGAAAAACTGTTTTTT.

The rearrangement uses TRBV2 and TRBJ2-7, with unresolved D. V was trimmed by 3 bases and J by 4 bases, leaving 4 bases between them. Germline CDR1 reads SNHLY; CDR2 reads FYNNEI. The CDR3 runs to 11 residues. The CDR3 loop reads CASSDVYEQYF. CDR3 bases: TGTGCCAGCAGTGACGTATACGAGCAGTACTTC.

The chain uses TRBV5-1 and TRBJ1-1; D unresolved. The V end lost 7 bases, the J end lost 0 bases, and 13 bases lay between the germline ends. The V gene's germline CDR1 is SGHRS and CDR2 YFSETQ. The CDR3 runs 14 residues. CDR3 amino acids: CASCDNTMNTEAFF. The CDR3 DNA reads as TGCGCCAGCTGCGACAATACGATGAACACTGAAGCTTTCTTT.

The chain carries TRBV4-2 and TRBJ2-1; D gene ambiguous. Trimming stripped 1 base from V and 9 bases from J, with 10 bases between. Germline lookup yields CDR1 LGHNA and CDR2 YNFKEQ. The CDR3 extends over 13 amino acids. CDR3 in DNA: TGTGCCAGCAGCCAAGGCCCTGGAGTTGAGCAGTTCTTC. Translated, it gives CASSQGPGVEQFF.

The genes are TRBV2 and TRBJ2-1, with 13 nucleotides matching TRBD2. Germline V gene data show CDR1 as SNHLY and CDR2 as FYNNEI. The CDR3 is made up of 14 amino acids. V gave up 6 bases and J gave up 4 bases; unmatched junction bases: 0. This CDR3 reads CASRGLAGYNEQFF. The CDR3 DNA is TGTGCCAGCAGGGGACTAGCGGGATACAATGAGCAGTTCTTC. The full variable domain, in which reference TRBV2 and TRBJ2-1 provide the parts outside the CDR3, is EPEVTQTPSHQVTQMGQEVILRCVPISNHLYFYWYRQILGQKVEFLVSFYNNEISEKSEIFDDQFSVERPDGSNFTLKIRSTKLEDSAMYFCASRGLAGYNEQFFGPGTRLTVL.

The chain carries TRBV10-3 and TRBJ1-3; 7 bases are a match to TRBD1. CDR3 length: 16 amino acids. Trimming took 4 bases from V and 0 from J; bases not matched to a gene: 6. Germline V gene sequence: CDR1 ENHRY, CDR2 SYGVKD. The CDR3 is CAISGDRPNSGNTIYF. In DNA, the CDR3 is TGTGCCATCAGTGGGGACAGACCGAACTCTGGAAACACCATATATTTT.

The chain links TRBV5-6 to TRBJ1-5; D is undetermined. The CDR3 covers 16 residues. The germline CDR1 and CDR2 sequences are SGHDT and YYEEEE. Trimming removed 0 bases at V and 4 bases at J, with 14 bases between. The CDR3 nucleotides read TGTGCCAGCAGCTTGGCCGGTACCCTCGGTAATCAGCCCCAGCATTTT. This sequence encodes CASSLAGTLGNQPQHF.

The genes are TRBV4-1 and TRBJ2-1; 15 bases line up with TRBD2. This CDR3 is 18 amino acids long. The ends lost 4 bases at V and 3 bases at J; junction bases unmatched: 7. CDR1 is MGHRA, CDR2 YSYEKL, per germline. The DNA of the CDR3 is TGCGCCAGCAGCCCAGGAGGACTAGCGGGAGGGAACTACAATGAGCAGTTCTTC. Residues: CASSPGGLAGGNYNEQFF.